The T cell receptor beta chain under discussion was sequenced for a study of beta chain features in type 1 diabetes (dated by TCRdb to the late 2010s). Background for the entire study: Mean age, gender distribution, total cell number and subset yield did not differ between patients and healthy donors. The study compared TCRB repertoires of sorted circulating CD4+ T cell subsets between recently diagnosed type 1 diabetes patients and matched healthy donors. Regulatory and stem cell-like memory subsets were isolated from only 8 patients and 8 healthy donors, whereas naive and central memory subsets came from all 30 or so donors. A total of 100 million to 110 million sorted cells were examined across all samples, and a strong correlation was observed between cell number per subset and RNA yield. What the research found in general, with its limitations: Because small numbers of individuals were included in the HLA sub-analyses, any influence of HLA type on TCRB rearrangement was left unresolved. The naive, central memory and regulatory TCRB repertoires appeared to resemble one another more closely among patients than among healthy donors. In all four CD4+ subsets, TCRB CDR3 length was moderately but significantly shorter in type 1 diabetes patients. Fewer insertions and more nucleotide deletions at VDJ recombination sites were observed in patients with type 1 diabetes, implying thymic rearrangement abnormalities. Shorter templates might be favored by PCR, yet because patient and control samples were amplified and corrected together, any such skew would affect both groups equally. Sequencing cDNA rather than genomic DNA could over-represent highly expressing activated cells, although activation and CD3 levels did not differ between groups.

This clone was seen a handful of times. Its antigen remains undetermined. No per-base quality is available; no much larger clone lies one base away. CDR1 and CDR2 are read off the germline V gene (reference sequence) as MNHEY and SMNVEV. Its CDR3 holds 14 amino acids, cysteine through phenylalanine. The only DNA kept is the CDR3, 42 bases in frame from the first base. V loses 3 bases of germline sequence and J loses 2 bases, and the interval between the two ends is 11 bases. Each donor gave one peripheral blood draw, averaging roughly 120 mL, which was collected into heparinised tubes. A BD FACSAria II and a panel including CD45RO, CCR7, CD25, CD127, CD95 and CD27 were used to sort naive, central memory, regulatory and stem cell-like memory CD4+ T cells. Purity was above 95% for every sorted population. PBMCs were separated immediately by Lymphoprep density gradient centrifugation and were stained directly, without being cultured. So that batch effects would be minimized, each experiment stained and sorted samples in pairs, pairing one healthy donor with one patient.

The entire isolated RNA was reverse transcribed using the High Capacity cDNA Reverse Transcription Kit, and thus expressed TCRB transcripts were sequenced. Deep immunoSEQ sequencing was applied to naive, central memory and regulatory T cell samples, giving an average of roughly 3.5 million total reads per sample. After sorted cells were lysed in RLT buffer, RNA was extracted with DNase-treated RNeasy Micro or Mini kits, with the choice depending on cell number. Each cell subset was processed separately to prevent cross-contamination, with patient and healthy donor samples processed together. Using the immunoSEQ multiplex PCR, TCRB sequences were amplified from cDNA into 87-bp fragments spanning the CDR3 region. Sequencing of the amplicons was performed on the Illumina HiSeq platform. The study's processing was this. Synthetic template baselines were used to correct PCR bias computationally, reads within Hamming distance 2 were collapsed, and singletons that could not be merged were discarded. Reads were aligned to IMGT to assign V, D and J genes, CDR3 length, and insertions or deletions at six rearrangement sites. Clonotype counts were normalized to sorted cell number within each subset before computing true diversity and Gini coefficients with the tcR R package. The overlap coefficient, calculated on TCRB nucleotide sequences, was used to measure repertoire sharing. Out-of-frame TCRB sequences from naive cells were analyzed to stand in for the pre-selection repertoire. Entries here come from immuneACCESS through TCRdb and include only in-frame sequences with V and J called. Some clones fail to appear in such tables; in the studies checked, an unresolved V gene covers under half of the shortfall, and the cause of the remainder is unknown. V and J calls and clone size are given by that table; D and trimming were obtained from the DNA. Recorded for this sample are some 330,000 clones; 8% to 13% of them occurred a single time. Together, the top ten hold under 0.02% of the sample.

This chain joins TRBV27 to TRBJ2-7, and TRBD1 may be the D gene, going by 6 matching bases. The sequenced sample was naive CD4+ T cells from blood. This sample's cell subset or site label indicates: true naive CD4+ T cells. This receptor was taken from a woman aged 25 to 39 in good health. CDR3 sequence: CASSLAWDTYEQYF. The DNA sequence is as follows: TGTGCCAGCAGTTTGGCCTGGGACACCTACGAGCAGTACTTC.